The rows below give T cell receptor beta chains drawn from one sample of a study of blood T cell repertoires in COVID-19. Sequenced by immunoSEQ multiplex PCR; TCRdb stores in-frame clones only, minus some. This sample has fewer than 500,000 clones, with around 87% found just once. Material: PBMCs or T cells enriched from blood (not recorded which). These receptors originate from a woman in her 30s with acute COVID-19. The CDR3 runs from the conserved cysteine through the conserved F or W. Fields, in order: J gene, V gene, CDR3 length, D gene, clone size, CDR3 protein, CDR3 DNA. D genes are given only for firm matches. Only part of the rows carry a size: once, few, many, or a class if the clone is expanded.

>TRBJ2-3|TRBV3-1/TRBV3-2|15|TRBD2|.
CASRDSGGARDTQYF
TGTGCCAGCAGGGATAGCGGGGGGGCTCGCGATACGCAGTATTTT
>TRBJ2-7|TRBV11-3|13|.|.
CASSFAPSYEQYF
TGTGCCAGCAGCTTCGCGCCTTCCTACGAGCAGTACTTC
>TRBJ2-3|TRBV4-1|15|TRBD2|.
CASSQVAGGTDTQYF
TGCGCCAGCAGCCAAGTGGCGGGGGGCACAGATACGCAGTATTTT
>TRBJ2-2|TRBV11-2|17|.|.
CASSLVVGGPPDGELFF
TGTGCCAGCAGCTTAGTGGTGGGGGGGCCCCCCGACGGGGAGCTGTTTTTT
>TRBJ2-1|TRBV2|14|TRBD1|.
CASVYGQGRNEQFF
TGTGCCAGCGTTTACGGACAGGGGAGGAATGAGCAGTTCTTC
>TRBJ1-3|TRBV14|15|TRBD1|.
CASSPQGASGNTIYF
TGTGCCAGCAGCCCCCAGGGGGCTTCTGGAAACACCATATATTTT
>TRBJ1-5|TRBV5-6|15|.|.
CASSLSGSSNQPQHF
TGTGCCAGCAGCTTGTCGGGGAGTAGCAATCAGCCCCAGCATTTT
>TRBJ2-2|TRBV4-1|16|TRBD2|.
CASSQASGGNTGELFF
TGCGCCAGCAGCCAAGCGAGCGGGGGGAACACCGGGGAGCTGTTTTTT
>TRBJ2-3|TRBV5-1|15|TRBD2|.
CASSFGTSGPDTQYF
TGCGCCAGCAGCTTCGGGACTAGCGGACCAGATACGCAGTATTTT
>TRBJ1-2|TRBV7-9|15|TRBD1|.
CASSPGQGVNYGYTF
TGTGCCAGTAGCCCTGGACAGGGTGTTAACTATGGCTACACCTTC
>TRBJ1-5|TRBV30|15|.|once
CAWSVGLGGKQPQHF
TGTGCCTGGAGCGTCGGACTGGGAGGGAAGCAGCCCCAGCATTTT
>TRBJ1-1|TRBV6-1|15|.|.
CASSEVLTVNTEAFF
TGTGCCAGCAGTGAAGTCCTTACGGTGAACACTGAAGCTTTCTTT
>TRBJ2-5|TRBV12-3/TRBV12-4|13|.|.
CASSFPPSETQYF
TGTGCCAGCAGTTTCCCCCCGTCAGAGACCCAGTACTTC
>TRBJ2-7|TRBV18|15|.|.
CASSPPRTGIYEQYF
TGTGCCAGCTCACCACCTCGAACAGGGATCTACGAGCAGTACTTC
>TRBJ2-7|TRBV3-1/TRBV3-2|13|TRBD2|.
CASSPLSLAGQYF
TGTGCCAGCAGCCCTCTTTCTCTAGCGGGGCAGTACTTC
>TRBJ1-5|TRBV5-6|17|.|.
CASSLRATGQFNQPQHF
TGTGCCAGCAGCTTGCGGGCAACCGGACAGTTTAATCAGCCCCAGCATTTT
>TRBJ1-1|TRBV5-5|14|.|.
CASSLAGMNTEAFF
TGTGCCAGCAGCTTGGCAGGGATGAACACTGAAGCTTTCTTT
>TRBJ2-1|TRBV11-2|13|TRBD1|once
CASSSGTAHEQFF
TGTGCCAGCAGCTCAGGGACAGCCCATGAGCAGTTCTTC
>TRBJ1-4|TRBV7-8|15|.|.
CASSYSGRSDEKLFF
TGTGCCAGCAGCTATAGCGGCAGAAGTGATGAAAAACTGTTTTTT
>TRBJ1-2|TRBV6-6|13|.|.
CASRETANYGYTF
TGTGCCAGCAGAGAGACAGCAAACTATGGCTACACCTTC
>TRBJ2-2|TRBV5-1|16|.|once
CASSLRGRGSTGELFF
TGCGCCAGCAGCTTGCGAGGAAGGGGGTCCACCGGGGAGCTGTTTTTT
>TRBJ1-4|TRBV7-9|17|.|.
CASSPFGLGGSNEKLFF
TGTGCCAGCAGCCCCTTCGGATTGGGGGGGAGTAATGAAAAACTGTTTTTT